Following are 15 T cell receptor beta chains from one sample sequenced in a study of T cell responses to AZD1222 COVID-19 vaccine. Here immunoSEQ multiplex PCR was the method, and the copy in TCRdb shows in-frame clones only, minus some. The data show roughly 140,000 clones, about 90% seen once. The source material was peripheral blood, sampled on day 0 of MenACWY control vaccination. The receptors stem from an adult in good health.

This clone occurred once. CDR3 residues: CASSDRVPGELFF. CDR3 sequence (DNA): TGTGCCAGCAGTGACAGGGTTCCCGGGGAGCTGTTTTTT. V and J are TRBV6-1 and TRBJ2-2; the D gene is possibly TRBD1 (5 bases). In germline, CDR1 is MNHNS, CDR2 SASEGT. The CDR3 consists of 13 residues. Trimming pared 3 bases from V and 6 bases from J, leaving 8 bases between.

This clone was detected once. CDR3 DNA sequence: TGCAGCGTTGAAGCGGACAGGGGGCCTTTCTACGAGCAGTACTTC. This gives the protein CSVEADRGPFYEQYF. The chain has TRBV29-1 and TRBJ2-7, with 11 bases fitting TRBD1. CDR1 SQVTM and CDR2 ANQGSEA come from the germline V gene. The J segment lost 3 bases and the V segment lost 1 base, leaving 5 bases of the junction unmatched. The CDR3 is 15 amino acids.

The chain is built from TRBV5-1 and TRBJ1-4; maybe TRBD1 (5 bases). V gave up 4 bases and J gave up 4 bases, with 17 bases separating them. The germline CDR1 and CDR2 sequences are SGHRS and YFSETQ. This CDR3 is 16 amino acids long. CDR3 DNA: TGCGCCAGCAGCCCGCGAGGGTGGCAGGGTAATGAAAAACTGTTTTTT. Amino acids: CASSPRGWQGNEKLFF.

The chain joins TRBV2 to TRBJ1-1, with 7 nucleotides matching TRBD1. This CDR3 region has 14 residues. V trimming: 0 bases; J trimming: 5 bases; junction bases outside the gene matches: 3. Germline assignment: CDR1 SNHLY and CDR2 FYNNEI. CDR3 DNA: TGTGCCAGCAGTGAAGCGGACAGGCGGACTGAAGCTTTCTTT. Protein sequence: CASSEADRRTEAFF.

In DNA, the CDR3 is TGCGCCAGCAAGCGGGTACTAGCGTTGGGAGATACGCAGTATTTT. Translation gives CASKRVLALGDTQYF. The chain couples TRBV4-1 to TRBJ2-3, with 7 bases fitting TRBD2. The CDR3 totals 15 residues. V was clipped by 7 bases and J by 5 bases; unmatched bases: 12. Looked up from germline, CDR1 is MGHRA and CDR2 is YSYEKL.

This rearrangement joins TRBV5-4 to TRBJ1-6; TRBD1 matches 8 bases. V gave up 4 bases and J gave up 16 bases; unmatched junction bases: 4. The germline gives CDR1 SGHNT, CDR2 YYREEE (reference sequence). CDR3 length: 11 residues. The CDR3 spells CASSRGTGLHF. CDR3 sequence (DNA): TGTGCCAGCAGCAGGGGGACAGGACTCCACTTT.

The gene calls are TRBV7-2 and TRBJ2-3; D gene uncertain. Germline values: CDR1 SGHTA, CDR2 FQGNSA. The CDR3 covers 16 residues. Trimming removed 0 bases from V and 0 bases from J, with 10 bases in between. CDR3: CASSLAHSASTDTQYF. The CDR3 bases are TGTGCCAGCAGCTTAGCACATTCGGCTAGCACAGATACGCAGTATTTT. The whole variable domain, remainder taken from reference TRBV7-2 and TRBJ2-3, is GAGVSQSPSNKVTEKGKDVELRCDPISGHTALYWYRQSLGQGLEFLIYFQGNSAPDKSGLPSDRFSAERTGGSVSTLTIQRTQQEDSAVYLCASSLAHSASTDTQYFGPGTRLTVL.

The chain employs TRBV29-1 and TRBJ1-3; no firm D call. Germline V gene sequence: CDR1 SQVTM, CDR2 ANQGSEA. The CDR3 spans 14 residues. The ends were cut back, 1 base at V and 2 bases at J, with 9 bases in the middle. In DNA, the CDR3 is TGCAGCGTTGAAGTAGGCCAGACTGGAAACACCATATATTTT. Its protein product is CSVEVGQTGNTIYF.

The chain recombines TRBV27 with TRBJ2-2; 12 nucleotides agree with TRBD2. In germline, CDR1 is MNHEY, CDR2 SMNVEV (reference sequence). V shed 2 bases, J shed 7 bases, and the junction held 8 bases outside the gene matches. This CDR3 comprises 17 residues. The CDR3: CASSLARLAGEDGELFF. CDR3 nucleotides: TGTGCCAGCAGTTTAGCCCGACTAGCGGGGGAAGACGGGGAGCTGTTTTTT.

The chain combines TRBV15 with TRBJ1-5; perhaps TRBD1 as D (5 bases). Between the trimmed V and J ends, which lost 8 bases and 4 bases, there was a span of 12 bases. CDR3 length: 13 residues. In germline, CDR1 is LNHNV, CDR2 YYDKDF (reference sequence). The CDR3 loop reads CATEPGSNQPQHF. CDR3 DNA: TGTGCCACCGAGCCAGGGTCAAATCAGCCCCAGCATTTT.

V gene TRBV29-1 combines with J gene TRBJ2-5, with TRBD1 identical over 8 bases. This CDR3 has 14 amino acids. Germline V CDR1 and CDR2: SQVTM, ANQGSEA. The V segment lost 6 bases and the J segment 5 bases; nucleotides outside the gene matches: 11. CDR3 sequence: CSVPDRGSVETQYF. The CDR3 nucleotides are TGCAGCGTCCCCGACAGGGGTAGTGTGGAGACCCAGTACTTC.

This rearrangement joins TRBV2 to TRBJ1-1; 7 positions match TRBD1. Trimming took 6 bases from V and 1 from J; bases not matched to a gene: 8. This CDR3 is 15 amino acids long. Germline values: CDR1 SNHLY, CDR2 FYNNEI. The chain's CDR3 is CASSLTGTENTEAFF. The CDR3 bases are TGTGCCAGCAGCCTCACCGGGACAGAGAACACTGAAGCTTTCTTT. The full variable domain, completed using reference TRBV2 and TRBJ1-1, is EPEVTQTPSHQVTQMGQEVILRCVPISNHLYFYWYRQILGQKVEFLVSFYNNEISEKSEIFDDQFSVERPDGSNFTLKIRSTKLEDSAMYFCASSLTGTENTEAFFGQGTRLTVV.

This rearrangement joins TRBV7-6 to TRBJ1-5; the D is unclear. This CDR3 comprises 12 residues. Deletions cut 0 bases from V and 9 bases from J, with 6 bases between. Per germline, CDR1 SGHVS and CDR2 FNYEAQ. The CDR3 DNA sequence: TGTGCCAGCAGCTTAGCAGGCGGGCCCCAGCATTTT. Translating gives CASSLAGGPQHF.

The chain is built from TRBV19 and TRBJ2-1, with 8 positions matching TRBD2. Germline trimming cut 3 bases from V and 9 bases from J; bases unmatched to any gene: 4. From germline, CDR1 is LNHDA and CDR2 SQIVND (reference sequence). This CDR3 comprises 13 residues. The DNA of the CDR3 is TGTGCCAGTAGTATCGGACTAGCAGGTGAGCAGTTCTTC. Translated, it gives CASSIGLAGEQFF.

V usage is TRBV4-1 and J usage is TRBJ2-7; tentative D call: TRBD2 (6 bases). Per germline, CDR1 MGHRA and CDR2 YSYEKL. The CDR3 is 16 residues long. The V gene lost 1 base and the J gene lost 0 bases, with 13 bases spanning the gap. Written as DNA, the CDR3 is TGCGCCAGCAGCCAAGGTGGGGCGGGGAACTCCTACGAGCAGTACTTC. As protein: CASSQGGAGNSYEQYF.